This is a list of T cell receptor beta chains from one sample in a study of tumor and adjacent non-tumor tissue in lung cancer. TCRdb fed the multiplex PCR reads into MiXCR, producing one record per CDR3 protein. This table holds about 85,000 distinct CDR3 sequences, roughly 62% found once. The source material was lung tumor tissue. The receptors were sampled from a man aged 65-85 years with non-small cell lung cancer. Both conserved end residues are part of each CDR3. Each record gives: J gene, V gene, CDR3 protein.

TRBJ1-5 TRBV4-1 CVSSRLFRFNHPQHF
TRBJ1-4 TRBV11-2 CANSPGPGVGEKLFF
TRBJ1-3 TRBV6-5 CASSYGPFGNTICF
TRBJ2-7 TRBV5-1 CASSWDRSYEQYF
TRBJ2-2 TRBV5-4 CASSFARPNAGELFF
TRBJ2-3 TRBV12-3/TRBV12-4 CASSPGTDTQYF
TRBJ2-2 TRBV6-6 CASRRQNTGVLLF
TRBJ2-1 TRBV28 CASSFAASHNDQFF
TRBJ1-4 TRBV11-1 CASNLNRGTNEKLFF
TRBJ2-7 TRBV30 CAWTPSGYEHYF
TRBJ1-1 TRBV24-1 CATSDSTGLNTEAFF
TRBJ2-1 TRBV11-2 CVSSSGGARYNEQFF
TRBJ2-3 TRBV7-9 CASSGPGQGAPTDTQCF
TRBJ2-3 TRBV19 CASSIGKDTQYF
TRBJ1-1 TRBV6-5 CAGIRGGNTEAFF
TRBJ2-1 TRBV25-1 CASREWGTFNEQFF
TRBJ1-2 TRBV10-3 CAISERGGVNGYTF
TRBJ2-7 TRBV6-5 CASGYRFWISDYEQYF
TRBJ1-2 TRBV6-1 CASTPRSGSYGYTF
TRBJ2-1 TRBV2 CASSGVGIIEQFF
TRBJ2-1 TRBV11-2 CANSLASLAYEQFF
TRBJ2-5 TRBV11-2 CASSLGQGGETHYF
TRBJ2-5 TRBV5-4 CASSLTGASLRETQYF
TRBJ2-5 TRBV11-3 CVRSPGGWVQETRYF
TRBJ1-1 TRBV29-1 CSVSKRREGTEAFF
TRBJ2-1 TRBV11-3 CASSRTSGVFNEQFF
TRBJ2-2 TRBV11-2 CTSSSGGGTNTGELFF
TRBJ1-1 TRBV5-4 CASSWGTANTEAFF
TRBJ1-1 TRBV20-1 CSAKRQLNTEAFF
TRBJ2-7 TRBV4-1 CANSQNRVACYYEQYF
TRBJ2-2 TRBV6-5 CTSSYFSGELFF
TRBJ2-3 TRBV29-1 CSVYWTDTQYF
TRBJ2-3 TRBV2 CASKLGLGTQYF
TRBJ2-1 TRBV6-6 CASSYGRVAGGLERFF
TRBJ1-2 TRBV29-1 CSVTGNYCYTF
TRBJ2-5 TRBV4-1 CASNKGNQGQRETQYF
TRBJ2-1 TRBV6-5 CANRRSGTGAYNEQFF
TRBJ1-1 TRBV11-1 CASSLAQGRDTEAFF
TRBJ2-6 TRBV19 CASSIWTSSGANVLTF
TRBJ2-1 TRBV20-1 CSAGGGTAAAGESNEQFF
TRBJ1-2 TRBV4-2 CASSHWTGVANYGYTF